The clone carrying this TCR beta chain was seen repeatedly, ten times or more. Antigen unknown. The data were taken from a study of T cells after yellow fever vaccination. Whole-study results and caveats: It was a weaker secondary response, yet one that peaked faster, at day 5 versus 15.

TCRdb redid the calling of the 5' RACE reads with MiXCR, one entry per CDR3 protein. This sample has about 300,000 distinct CDR3 sequences, with around 8.6% found just once. There are 13 residues in the CDR3. V lost 6 bases and J 3 bases, leaving 11 bases between the germline ends. The V gene is TRBV12-3 or TRBV12-4, the J gene TRBJ1-1; D call uncertain. The sequence was obtained from a man between 18 and 35 years old who received the YFV17D yellow fever vaccine. Material: CD4+ T cells sorted from PBMCs, obtained 5 days after the yellow fever booster vaccination. The CDR3 nucleotides read TGTGCCAGCAGGTTGAGGCTGCACACTGAAGCTTTCTTT. It encodes CASRLRLHTEAFF.